The present T cell receptor beta chain was sequenced within a study of T cells in Graves' hyperthyroidism and ophthalmopathy. Background on the study: Peripheral blood was taken when the disease was first diagnosed, before any treatment began. Study-wide results and caveats: Researchers report that a 13 V-J model separated ophthalmopathy from stable hyperthyroidism.

Germline loops: CDR1 SGHRS, CDR2 YFSETQ. The CDR3 totals 17 residues. Trimming at V came to 0 bases and at J to 2 bases, leaving 10 bases not matched to a gene. Amplified regions were TCR beta CDR3 sequences from RNA transcripts. HTBI primers were employed in a first-round RT-PCR of the TCR CDR3. TCRdb re-called the multiplex PCR reads with MiXCR, one entry per CDR3 protein. The sample contains approximately 220,000 distinct CDR3 sequences, approximately 16% of which appear only once. This clonotype was picked up a small number of times. What it binds is not known. This TCR derives from a man aged 35 to 55 with Graves' hyperthyroidism. The chain joins TRBV5-1 to TRBJ2-7; 8 bases align to TRBD2. The sequencing sample was made of blood. CDR3 coding DNA: TGCGCCAGCAGCTTGGCCCCTCCGGGTAGCGGGGCCTACGAGCAGTACTTC. Protein product: CASSLAPPGSGAYEQYF.